This section outlines one TCR beta chain sequence together with its context. The antigen is not known. These data belong to a study of cytomegalovirus exposure and HLA in healthy donors. Study results and limitations: The majority of TCR sequences were rare, yet some public TCRs appeared in many donors.

The assay was immunoSEQ multiplex PCR, and TCRdb's table has in-frame clones only and misses some. The data show under 250,000 clones, roughly 84% seen once. Germline V gene lookup returns CDR1 SGHRS and CDR2 YFSETQ. V dropped 0 bases and J dropped 6; count of bases not matched to a gene: 4. CDR3 length: 14 residues. The sample comprised PBMCs. This receptor was taken from a man between 18 and 29 years old in good health and CMV-seropositive. The chain carries TRBV5-1 and TRBJ2-3; 7 bases line up with TRBD1. The CDR3 reads CASSLGQGKDTQYF. CDR3 DNA sequence: TGCGCCAGCAGCTTGGGACAGGGAAAGGATACGCAGTATTTT.